This TCR beta chain is drawn from a study of cytomegalovirus exposure and HLA in healthy donors. The wider study: Of around 410 genotyped donors, around 86% grouped in the Caucasian-associated ancestry cluster.

The PCR was carried out with 60 Vbeta primers and 13 Jbeta primers. Profiled with immunoSEQ multiplex PCR; TCRdb holds only in-frame clones, not every one. This table holds some 130,000 clones, approximately 80% found once. CDR1 and CDR2 (germline): SEHNR, FQNEAQ (reference sequence). After removal of 8 bases from V and 3 bases from J, the junction contained 7 bases not matched to a gene. The length of the CDR3 is 14 residues. This chain joins TRBV7-9 and TRBJ2-3, with 8 bases fitting TRBD2. The TCR was taken from a male donor in good health and CMV-seronegative. Specimen: PBMCs. CDR3 amino acids: CASGAGGLTDTQYF. CDR3 DNA sequence: TGTGCCAGCGGCGCGGGGGGCTTGACAGATACGCAGTATTTT.